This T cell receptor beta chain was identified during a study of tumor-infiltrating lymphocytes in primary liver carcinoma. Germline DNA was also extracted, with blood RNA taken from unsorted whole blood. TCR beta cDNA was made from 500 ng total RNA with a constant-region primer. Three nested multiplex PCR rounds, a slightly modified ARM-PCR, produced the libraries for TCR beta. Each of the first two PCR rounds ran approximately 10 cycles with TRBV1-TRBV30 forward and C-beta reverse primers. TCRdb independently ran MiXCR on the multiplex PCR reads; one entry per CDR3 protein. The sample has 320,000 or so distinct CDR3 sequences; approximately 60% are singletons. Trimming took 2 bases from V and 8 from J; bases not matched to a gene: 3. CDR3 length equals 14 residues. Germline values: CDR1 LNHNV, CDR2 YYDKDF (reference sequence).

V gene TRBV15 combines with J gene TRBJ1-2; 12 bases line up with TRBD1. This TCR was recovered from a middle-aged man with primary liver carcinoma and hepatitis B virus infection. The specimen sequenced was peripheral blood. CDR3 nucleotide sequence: TGTGCCACCAGCAGACCGGGACAGGGGGCAGGCTACACCTTC. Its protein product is CATSRPGQGAGYTF.